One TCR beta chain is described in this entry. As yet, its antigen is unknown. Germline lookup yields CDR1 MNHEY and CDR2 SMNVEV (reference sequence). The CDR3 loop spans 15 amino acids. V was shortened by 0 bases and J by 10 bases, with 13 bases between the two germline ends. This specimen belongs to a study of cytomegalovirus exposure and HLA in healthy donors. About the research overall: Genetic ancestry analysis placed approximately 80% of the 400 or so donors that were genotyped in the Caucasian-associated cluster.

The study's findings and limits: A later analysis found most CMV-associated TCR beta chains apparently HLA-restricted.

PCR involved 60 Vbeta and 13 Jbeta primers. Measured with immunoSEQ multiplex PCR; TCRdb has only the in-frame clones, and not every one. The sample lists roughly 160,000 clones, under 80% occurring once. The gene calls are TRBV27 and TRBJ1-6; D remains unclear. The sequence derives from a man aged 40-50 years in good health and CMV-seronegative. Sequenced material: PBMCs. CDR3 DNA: TGTGCCAGCAGTTTATCGTCTGGGGAGGGCTCACCCCTCCACTTT. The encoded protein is CASSLSSGEGSPLHF.